Below, 27 T cell receptor beta chains from the same sample are listed, as sequenced in a study of beta chain features in type 1 diabetes. Study results and caveats: There was a moderate but significant shortening of TCRB CDR3s in all four CD4+ subsets of Type 1 diabetes patients.

As every portion of the isolated RNA was reverse transcribed, the sequencing read expressed TCRB transcripts. The repertoire was sequenced with immunoSEQ multiplex PCR; TCRdb's copy has only in-frame clones and lacks some. The sample records about 660,000 clones, over 12% being singletons. No antigen is known for these receptors. The sample taken for sequencing was naive CD4+ T cells from blood. The receptors were gathered from a man aged 18 to 35 with type 1 diabetes.

Only a few counts were recorded for this clone. The chain combines TRBV7-2 with TRBJ2-1; 12 positions match TRBD2. The J segment lost 1 base and the V segment lost 6 bases, leaving 4 bases of the junction unmatched. The CDR3 is 16 amino acids. The germline V gene encodes CDR1 SGHTA and CDR2 FQGNSA. The CDR3 here is CASSPTSGRSYNEQFF. The CDR3 DNA is TGTGCCAGCAGTCCCACTAGCGGGAGGTCCTACAATGAGCAGTTCTTC.

The chain recombines TRBV7-9 with TRBJ1-1; maybe TRBD1 (5 bases). V lost 5 bases to trimming and J lost 1 base, with 14 bases between them. Germline V gives CDR1 SEHNR, CDR2 FQNEAQ (reference sequence). The CDR3 has 15 residues. Here the CDR3 reads CASSTTSGTNTEAFF. Written as DNA, the CDR3 is TGTGCCAGCAGCACAACCTCCGGGACGAACACTGAAGCTTTCTTT.

In nucleotides, the CDR3 is TGTGCCAGCAGCGGGACTAGCGGGGGACTCTCCTACAATGAGCAGTTCTTC. It is translated as CASSGTSGGLSYNEQFF. The chain uses TRBV9 and TRBJ2-1, with TRBD2 matching 13 bases. The CDR3 is made up of 17 amino acids. Trimming removed 3 bases from V and 0 bases from J; junction bases left unmatched: 3. The V gene's germline CDR1 is SGDLS and CDR2 YYNGEE. Filled out from reference TRBV9 and TRBJ2-1, the complete variable domain reads DSGVTQTPKHLITATGQRVTLRCSPRSGDLSVYWYQQSLDQGLQFLIQYYNGEERAKGNILERFSAQQFPDLHSELNLSSLELGDSALYFCASSGTSGGLSYNEQFFGPGTRLTVL.

The V and J genes are TRBV7-9 and TRBJ2-7; no definite D call. V lost 3 bases to trimming and J lost 3 bases, with 6 bases between them. The V gene's germline CDR1 is SEHNR and CDR2 FQNEAQ (reference sequence). This CDR3 has 12 amino acids. For the CDR3, the DNA is TGTGCCAGCAGCTTCCAGCTCTACGAGCAGTACTTC. Encoded protein: CASSFQLYEQYF. The full variable domain, in which reference TRBV7-9 and TRBJ2-7 provide the parts outside the CDR3, is DTGVSQNPRHKITKRGQNVTFRCDPISEHNRLYWYRQTLGQGPEFLTYFQNEAQLEKSRLLSDRFSAERPKGSFSTLEIQRTEQGDSAMYLCASSFQLYEQYFGPGTRLTVT.

This clone was counted only a few times. The chain uses TRBV6-5 and TRBJ1-1; TRBD1 agrees at 8 bases. In germline, CDR1 is MNHEY, CDR2 SVGAGI. V was clipped by 5 bases and J by 4 bases; unmatched bases: 6. The CDR3 runs 14 residues. CDR3 DNA sequence: TGTGCCAGCAGTGTAACAGGGGGGAGCACTGAAGCTTTCTTT. It translates to CASSVTGGSTEAFF.

The chain is built from TRBV9 and TRBJ2-1, with 10 positions matching TRBD2. The CDR3 has 16 residues. Germline-derived CDR1 and CDR2 are SGDLS and YYNGEE. With V trimmed by 4 bases and J by 10 bases, 14 bases remained unmatched. The CDR3 sequence is CASSPRIAGGSGEQFF. CDR3 bases: TGTGCCAGCAGCCCGAGGATAGCGGGGGGATCAGGCGAGCAGTTCTTC.

This chain uses TRBV19 with TRBJ1-5; D possibly corresponds to TRBD1 (5 bases). V shed 10 bases and J shed 1 base, with 14 bases lying between them. This CDR3 region has 14 residues. CDR1 and CDR2 (germline): LNHDA, SQIVND (reference sequence). The chain's CDR3 is CATSTGRSNQPQHF. The CDR3 coding sequence is TGTGCCACCTCCACAGGCAGGAGCAATCAGCCCCAGCATTTT. The full variable domain, rest sourced from reference TRBV19 and TRBJ1-5, is DGGITQSPKYLFRKEGQNVTLSCEQNLNHDAMYWYRQDPGQGLRLIYYSQIVNDFQKGDIAEGYSVSREKKESFPLTVTSAQKNPTAFYLCATSTGRSNQPQHFGDGTRLSIL.

The rearrangement uses TRBV7-9 and TRBJ1-1; tentatively, D is TRBD1 (6 bases). Germline CDR1 SEHNR, CDR2 FQNEAQ (reference sequence). The CDR3 runs to 13 residues. V was shortened by 4 bases and J by 6 bases, with 12 bases between the two germline ends. The DNA for the CDR3 is TGTGCCAGCAGCTCACAGGGTGTCGCTGAAGCTTTCTTT. Protein sequence: CASSSQGVAEAFF.

The chain couples TRBV9 to TRBJ2-3; 12 bases are a match to TRBD2. The CDR3 spans 15 residues. V gave up 3 bases and J gave up 5 bases; unmatched junction bases: 4. Germline CDR1 SGDLS, CDR2 YYNGEE. The CDR3 nucleotides read TGTGCCAGCAGCGCTACGGGACTAGCGGGAGATACGCAGTATTTT. Its translation: CASSATGLAGDTQYF.

This clone was detected only a few times. This rearrangement joins TRBV2 to TRBJ2-7; D not resolved. The V end lost 4 bases, the J end lost 3 bases, and 13 bases lay between the germline ends. This CDR3 is 14 amino acids long. Per the germline V gene, CDR1 is SNHLY and CDR2 is FYNNEI. The CDR3 coding sequence is TGTGCCAGCAGTGCGATCCTAAACCGCTACGAGCAGTACTTC. This gives the protein CASSAILNRYEQYF.

This clone appeared a few times. The chain links TRBV6-5 to TRBJ2-5, with TRBD1 matching 11 bases. The CDR3 sequence is 16 residues long. Germline V gene sequence: CDR1 MNHEY, CDR2 SVGAGI. With 0 bases clipped from V and 6 bases from J, the junction kept 6 bases outside the gene matches. The CDR3 region is CASSYSGGQGAKTQYF. The DNA for the CDR3 is TGTGCCAGCAGTTACTCGGGCGGACAGGGGGCCAAGACCCAGTACTTC.

This sequence joins TRBV15 and TRBJ1-2; tentative D call: TRBD1 (5 bases). The CDR3 has 15 residues. Germline values: CDR1 LNHNV, CDR2 YYDKDF (reference sequence). Between the trimmed V and J ends, which lost 0 bases and 3 bases, there was a span of 11 bases. This chain's CDR3 is CATSRDPRADYGYTF. The CDR3 DNA is TGTGCCACCAGCAGAGATCCCAGGGCGGACTATGGCTACACCTTC.

This chain links TRBV2 with TRBJ1-1, with a weak D call TRBD1 (6 bases). The V end was cut by 3 bases, the J end by 3 bases, with 14 bases between. The germline V gene encodes CDR1 SNHLY and CDR2 FYNNEI. There are 15 residues in the CDR3. CDR3 in amino acids: CASSDPGAWDTEAFF. CDR3 DNA: TGTGCCAGCAGTGACCCAGGGGCCTGGGACACTGAAGCTTTCTTT. Based on the CDR3 plus reference TRBV2 and TRBJ1-1, the full variable domain is EPEVTQTPSHQVTQMGQEVILRCVPISNHLYFYWYRQILGQKVEFLVSFYNNEISEKSEIFDDQFSVERPDGSNFTLKIRSTKLEDSAMYFCASSDPGAWDTEAFFGQGTRLTVV.

CDR3 loop: CASSEGRTSLWGYTF. The CDR3 nucleotides are TGTGCCAGCAGTGAAGGACGGACCTCTCTCTGGGGCTACACCTTC. The chain joins TRBV2 to TRBJ1-2; D not certain. The CDR3 covers 15 residues. The V end lost 1 base, the J end lost 8 bases, and 17 bases lay between the germline ends. CDR1 and CDR2 from the germline V gene are SNHLY and FYNNEI. Full variable domain (outside the CDR3, taken from reference TRBV2 and TRBJ1-2): EPEVTQTPSHQVTQMGQEVILRCVPISNHLYFYWYRQILGQKVEFLVSFYNNEISEKSEIFDDQFSVERPDGSNFTLKIRSTKLEDSAMYFCASSEGRTSLWGYTFGSGTRLTVV.

The chain uses TRBV19 and TRBJ2-3, with 10 nucleotides matching TRBD2. This CDR3 comprises 15 residues. Trimming at V came to 4 bases and at J to 4 bases, leaving 5 bases not matched to a gene. Germline V gene sequence: CDR1 LNHDA, CDR2 SQIVND (reference sequence). CDR3 residues: CASSTLAGEADTQYF. The DNA for the CDR3 is TGTGCCAGTAGTACGCTAGCGGGGGAGGCAGATACGCAGTATTTT.

The V gene is TRBV30, the J gene TRBJ2-7; 10 bases fit TRBD2. V gave up 0 bases and J gave up 6 bases; unmatched junction bases: 2. Per the germline V gene, CDR1 is GTSNPN and CDR2 is SVGIG (reference sequence). This CDR3 has 13 amino acids. The DNA for the CDR3 is TGTGCCTGGAGTGTACTAGCGGGGCTCGAGCAGTACTTC. Its protein product is CAWSVLAGLEQYF. The full variable domain, rest sourced from reference TRBV30 and TRBJ2-7, is SQTIHQWPATLVQPVGSPLSLECTVEGTSNPNLYWYRQAAGRGLQLLFYSVGIGQISSEVPQNLSASRPQDRQFILSSKKLLLSDSGFYLCAWSVLAGLEQYFGPGTRLTVT.

With respect to this clone: This sample also contains other DNA sequences that code for the same CDR3. The genes are TRBV18 and TRBJ2-3, with D unresolved. The germline V gene has CDR1 KGHSH and CDR2 LQKENI. The CDR3 runs to 12 residues. The V gene lost 3 bases and the J gene lost 3 bases, with 4 bases spanning the gap. The CDR3 nucleotides are TGTGCCAGCTCACCGGCGACAGATACGCAGTATTTT. Translation gives CASSPATDTQYF.

The V and J genes are TRBV30 and TRBJ1-1; 7 bases agree with TRBD1. The junction had 10 bases not matched to a gene; V was cut back by 2 bases and J by 10 bases. Per germline, CDR1 GTSNPN and CDR2 SVGIG (reference sequence). The CDR3 contains 13 residues. The CDR3 region is CAWSPGTDRGAFF. CDR3 DNA sequence: TGTGCCTGGAGTCCCGGGACAGACCGTGGAGCTTTCTTT.

CDR3 nucleotide sequence: TGTGCCAGCTGTGGACTAGCGGGGTACAATGAGCAGTTCTTC. This sequence encodes CASCGLAGYNEQFF. The chain carries TRBV7-2 and TRBJ2-1; TRBD2 matches at 12 bases. Germline CDR1 and CDR2: SGHTA and FQGNSA. CDR3 length equals 14 residues. J was trimmed by 4 bases and V by 8 bases; bases with no gene match: 3.

This clone was seen a few times. CDR3 coding DNA: TGCGCCAGCAGCTCTCAGGGGGTCGTTAACTATGGCTACACCTTC. It specifies CASSSQGVVNYGYTF. This chain uses TRBV5-1 with TRBJ1-2, with 7 bases matching TRBD1. Germline V gene lookup returns CDR1 SGHRS and CDR2 YFSETQ. With 3 bases clipped from V and 1 base from J, the junction kept 6 bases outside the gene matches. The CDR3 is made up of 15 amino acids.

For this clone: Other nucleotide sequences in the sample specify the same CDR3. This rearrangement joins TRBV18 to TRBJ1-1; D uncertain. In germline, CDR1 is KGHSH, CDR2 LQKENI. V was clipped by 3 bases and J by 1 base, with 6 bases between them. This CDR3 contains 13 residues. CDR3 sequence reads: CASSPVENTEAFF. The DNA for the CDR3 is TGTGCCAGCTCACCGGTCGAGAACACTGAAGCTTTCTTT.

This clone was counted a few times. This chain connects TRBV7-9 to TRBJ1-1; the D is unclear. Looked up from germline, CDR1 is SEHNR and CDR2 is FQNEAQ (reference sequence). The CDR3 is made up of 12 amino acids. The V and J ends lost 3 bases and 4 bases respectively, with 6 bases between them. CDR3 in amino acids: CASSFSATEAFF. CDR3 DNA sequence: TGTGCCAGCAGCTTTTCAGCCACTGAAGCTTTCTTT. The full variable domain, in which reference TRBV7-9 and TRBJ1-1 provide the parts outside the CDR3, is DTGVSQNPRHKITKRGQNVTFRCDPISEHNRLYWYRQTLGQGPEFLTYFQNEAQLEKSRLLSDRFSAERPKGSFSTLEIQRTEQGDSAMYLCASSFSATEAFFGQGTRLTVV.

This clone occurred a few times. The CDR3 bases are TGTGCCAGCAGCCAGGCGCCATCAACTAATGAAAAACTGTTTTTT. Its translation: CASSQAPSTNEKLFF. The rearrangement joins TRBV7-2 to TRBJ1-4, with unresolved D. Germline CDR1 is SGHTA and CDR2 is FQGNSA. Trimming took 5 bases from V and 0 from J, leaving 10 bases between them. CDR3 size: 15 residues.

There are a few counts of this clone. This chain uses TRBV27 with TRBJ1-5; no clear D. The CDR3 covers 13 residues. V dropped 4 bases and J dropped 5 bases, with 9 bases sitting between them. Germline CDR1 and CDR2: MNHEY and SMNVEV (reference sequence). The DNA of the CDR3 is TGTGCCAGCAGTTCCTCGGTTCATCAGCCCCAGCATTTT. Its translation is CASSSSVHQPQHF.

The chain has TRBV6-5 and TRBJ2-5; 8 bases are a match to TRBD1. V lost 1 base and J lost 5; bases outside the gene matches: 6. In germline, CDR1 is MNHEY, CDR2 SVGAGI. The CDR3 spans 15 residues. This CDR3 reads CASSYWTGSSETQYF. CDR3 nucleotides: TGTGCCAGCAGTTACTGGACAGGGTCGTCGGAGACCCAGTACTTC.

V and J are TRBV4-1 and TRBJ2-3; D may match TRBD1 or TRBD2 (5 bases each). CDR3 length: 15 residues. The V and J ends lost 4 bases and 4 bases respectively, with 15 bases between them. Germline V gene lookup returns CDR1 MGHRA and CDR2 YSYEKL. The CDR3 coding sequence is TGCGCCAGCAGCCCTTGGGGCCTCGGGGCAGATACGCAGTATTTT. It translates to CASSPWGLGADTQYF.

This clone was recorded a few times. V and J are TRBV7-9 and TRBJ1-4; the D is unclear. The V gene's germline CDR1 is SEHNR and CDR2 FQNEAQ (reference sequence). The CDR3 runs 12 residues. V lost 3 bases and J lost 10, with 9 bases in between. The CDR3 region has the DNA TGTGCCAGCAGCTTGGATTCGGCAAAACTGTTTTTT. It codes for CASSLDSAKLFF. The variable domain in full, completed from reference TRBV7-9 and TRBJ1-4, reads DTGVSQNPRHKITKRGQNVTFRCDPISEHNRLYWYRQTLGQGPEFLTYFQNEAQLEKSRLLSDRFSAERPKGSFSTLEIQRTEQGDSAMYLCASSLDSAKLFFGSGTQLSVL.